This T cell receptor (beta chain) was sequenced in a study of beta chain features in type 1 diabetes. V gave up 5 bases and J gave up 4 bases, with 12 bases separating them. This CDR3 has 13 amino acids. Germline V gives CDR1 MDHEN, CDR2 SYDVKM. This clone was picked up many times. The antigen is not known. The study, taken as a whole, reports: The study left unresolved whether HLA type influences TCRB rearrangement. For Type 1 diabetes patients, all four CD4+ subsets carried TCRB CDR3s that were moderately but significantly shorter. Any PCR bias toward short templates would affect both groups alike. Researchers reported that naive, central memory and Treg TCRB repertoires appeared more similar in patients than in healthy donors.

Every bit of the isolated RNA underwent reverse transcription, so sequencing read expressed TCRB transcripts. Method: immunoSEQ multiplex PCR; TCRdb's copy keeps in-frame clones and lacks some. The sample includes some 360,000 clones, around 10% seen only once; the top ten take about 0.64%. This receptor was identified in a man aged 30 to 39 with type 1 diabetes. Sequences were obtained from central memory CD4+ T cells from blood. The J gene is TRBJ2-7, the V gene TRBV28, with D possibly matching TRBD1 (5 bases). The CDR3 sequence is CASSAQNRYEQYF. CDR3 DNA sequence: TGTGCCAGCAGTGCCCAAAACAGGTACGAGCAGTACTTC.